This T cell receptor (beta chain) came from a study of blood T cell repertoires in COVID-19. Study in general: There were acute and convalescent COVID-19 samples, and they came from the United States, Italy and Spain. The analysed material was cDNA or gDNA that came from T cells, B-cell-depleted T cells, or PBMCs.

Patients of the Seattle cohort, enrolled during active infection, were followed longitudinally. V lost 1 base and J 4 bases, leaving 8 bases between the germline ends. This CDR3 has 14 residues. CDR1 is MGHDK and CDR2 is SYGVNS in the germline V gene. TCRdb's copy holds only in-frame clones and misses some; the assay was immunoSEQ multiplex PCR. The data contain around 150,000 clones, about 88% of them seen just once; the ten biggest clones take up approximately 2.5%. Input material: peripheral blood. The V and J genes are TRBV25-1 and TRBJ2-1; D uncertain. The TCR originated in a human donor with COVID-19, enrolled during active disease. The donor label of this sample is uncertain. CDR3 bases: TGTGCCAGCAGTGAATCCACTCTTTACAATGAGCAGTTCTTC. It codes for CASSESTLYNEQFF.